This TCR beta chain derives from a study of blood T cell repertoires in COVID-19. V lost 5 bases, J lost 0 bases, and 12 bases lay in between. CDR3 length: 15 amino acids. The germline gives CDR1 SGHTA, CDR2 FQGNSA. Repertoires were generated with immunoSEQ multiplex PCR, while TCRdb's copy carries only in-frame clones and drops some. The sample holds under 20,000 clones, less than 90% seen once. The source material was peripheral blood. This clonotype was sampled from a man aged 55 to 70 with acute or convalescent COVID-19. The chain combines TRBV7-2 with TRBJ2-3, with D possibly matching TRBD2 (6 bases). CDR3 residues: CASSPTRESTDTQYF. CDR3 DNA sequence: TGTGCCAGCAGCCCTACACGGGAGAGCACAGATACGCAGTATTTT.